The text below deals with one T cell receptor (beta chain). The specificity of this receptor is unknown. There are no base qualities to consult, and no much larger clone falls within one base. Looking up the germline V gene yields CDR1 SGHAT and CDR2 FQNNGV. V is cut back by 7 bases and J by 8 bases, with 6 bases in the junction unmatched. Inclusive of the bounding cysteine and phenylalanine, the CDR3 is 14 residues long. Just the 42-base CDR3 DNA is kept, in frame starting at base 1. This sample was taken from a study of shared clonotypes between healthy human individuals (dated by TCRdb to 2020 to 2021). At the level of the whole study: A few men and two women, aged 18 to 49 years, made up the cohort. For each donor, CD4 naive and CD4 memory were each run on three plates, CD8 naive on two plates, and CD8 memory on one plate. The study deeply sequenced blood TCR repertoires of about 5 healthy adults to estimate repertoire size and the extent of clonotype sharing between individuals. To increase sequencing depth and limit assay-specific biases, TCR repertoire library preparation and sequencing were carried out by different laboratories using diverse techniques. Per donor, leukapheresis produced somewhere between about 0.85 and 10 billion PBMCs.

Overall study results and their limits: Compared with non-shared clonotypes, the clonotypes found in all four sorted-subset donors had higher generation probabilities. Only blood was sampled, and tissue TCR repertoires likely differ from those in blood. Across a handful of donors, roughly 5.4% of naive CD4, around 3.5% of naive CD8, about 2.3% of memory CD4, and about 0.4% of memory CD8 clonotypes were shared. Larger estimated clonotype richness was generally found for naive subsets than for memory subsets. Because the study included a small number of donors, the genetic and exposure-history diversity represented was limited. Even with the large sequencing depth, rarefaction of the sorted-subset datasets indicated that sequencing was incomplete. Pairwise subsampling led to the expectation that sequencing depth would affect the degree of clonotype sharing among donors.

Using the deep immunoSEQ assay, multiplex PCR amplified TCR CDR3 regions from genomic DNA. For each cell subset, the extracted genomic DNA was distributed evenly across all wells of several immunoSEQ 96-well plates, and each plate served as one replicate. For sorted subsets, 150 to 250 ng of genomic DNA, equivalent to some 30,000 T cell genomes, went into each replicate PCR. Purified libraries were measured with a Qubit 3.0 fluorometer, size-checked on a Bioanalyzer 2100, and measured again with the KAPA Library Quantification kit. Every immunoSEQ 96-well plate was sequenced on a separate single-read 150-cycle Illumina NextSeq 550 flow cell. The study's processing was this. The immunoSEQ output contained only junctional sequences without quality scores, so filtering could not match that applied to full-length reads. Sequences were annotated with PyIR, a Python wrapper for IgBLAST v1.9, and V/J genes and CDR3 were assigned using IMGT germline references. Reads were removed for weak V/J assignments (E-value above 1e-6), missing CDR3, stop codons, out-of-frame junctions, or ambiguous translated residues. A V3J clonotype was defined by an identical inferred V gene, J gene, and CDR3 amino acid sequence. The percentage overlap between two repertoires was calculated by dividing the number of shared unique clonotypes by the size of the smaller repertoire. Richness of each repertoire was evaluated using RTK rarefaction, the Chao1 estimator, and Recon v2.1 estimates of unobserved clonotypes. Generation probabilities were computed with OLGA for all TCRbeta clonotypes obtained by the gDNA method from a few donors. TCRdb stores this immuneACCESS table with in-frame sequences only. Part of the clones is absent; in the studies checked, under half of the shortfall reflects unresolved V genes, and no reason is known for the rest. V, J and clone size are taken as reported in that table, and D and trimming were inferred from the DNA itself. This sample gives more than 1.2 million clones in total; approximately 98.5% of them show up just once. The ten most abundant clones make up approximately 0.4% of the sample.

Donors were healthy HIV-negative adults with no recently reported acute infections or vaccinations. Every donor was a Caucasian adult residing in Nashville, Tennessee, USA. Magnetic negative selection was used to enrich CD4+ T cells, after which naive cells were positively selected on CD45RA and the negative fraction became the memory subset. Blood was obtained by leukapheresis, after which PBMCs were separated by Ficoll-Histopaque density gradient centrifugation and cryopreserved in liquid nitrogen vapor phase. Purity and quantity of every magnetically sorted T cell population were checked by analytical flow cytometry. Genomic DNA was isolated from each sorted fraction and quantified by UV absorbance on a Nanodrop 2000c.

The chain joins TRBV11-2 to TRBJ2-1; 12 central bases correspond to TRBD2. The sample taken for sequencing was naive CD4+ T cells sorted from blood. The sample's cell subset or site label, in plain terms: CD45RA+ positively selected. The TCR comes from a man in his thirties or forties in good health. In nucleotide form, the sequence is TGTGCCAGCAACCTAGCGGGAGGGAAATATGAGCAGTTCTTC. Its protein product is CASNLAGGKYEQFF.